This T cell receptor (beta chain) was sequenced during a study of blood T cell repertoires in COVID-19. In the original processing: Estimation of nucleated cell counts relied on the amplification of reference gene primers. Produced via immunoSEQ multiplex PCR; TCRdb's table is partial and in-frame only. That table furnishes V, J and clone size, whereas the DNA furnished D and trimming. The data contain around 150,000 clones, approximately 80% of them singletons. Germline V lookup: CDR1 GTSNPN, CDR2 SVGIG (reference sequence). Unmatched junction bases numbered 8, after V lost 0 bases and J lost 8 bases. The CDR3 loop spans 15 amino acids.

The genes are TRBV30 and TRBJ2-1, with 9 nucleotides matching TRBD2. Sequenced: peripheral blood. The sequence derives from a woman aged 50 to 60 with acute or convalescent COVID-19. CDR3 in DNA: TGTGCCTGGAGTGTCGGCCTAGCGGGGAGTCATGAGCAGTTCTTC. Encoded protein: CAWSVGLAGSHEQFF.